The source of this TCR beta chain is a study of CD8 T cells in ankylosing spondylitis. Whole-study findings and limits: According to the report, clones linked to the disease were significantly enriched in matched synovial fluid samples taken from ankylosing spondylitis patients. Some motif variants were previously reported in reactive arthritis synovial fluid and blood.

For this clonotype: The antigen remains undetermined.

V shed 6 bases and J 6 bases; nucleotides not matched to a gene: 8. There are 14 residues in the CDR3. Libraries for TCR beta were made by quantitative 5'-RACE with molecular barcodes. Each CDR3 protein is one row after TCRdb ran MiXCR on the 5' RACE reads. The repertoire holds about 110,000 distinct CDR3 sequences, less than 25% seen once, with 9% to 15% in the top ten. Material for sequencing was synovial fluid, either unsorted or a sorted T cell fraction (not recorded which). The TCR sequence derives from a male donor with ankylosing spondylitis. The gene calls are TRBV12-3 or TRBV12-4 and TRBJ1-2, with 9 bases that match TRBD1. The CDR3 here is CASRRTGDVDGYTF. DNA of the CDR3: TGTGCCAGCAGAAGGACAGGGGATGTTGATGGCTACACCTTC.